This TCR beta chain was sequenced for a study of T-cell reconstitution after alpha-beta-depleted transplantation in children. Whole-study results and caveats: One year post-transplant, T-cell counts and diversity were largely derived from T cells produced anew. Reports say that about two months after transplant, the alpha-beta T cells came out of several hundred graft clones that had expanded.

Researchers prepared the TCRbeta library using unique molecular identifiers, the study reports. MiXCR, run by TCRdb on the PCR reads, gives a single entry per CDR3 protein. Of 600,000 to 700,000 distinct CDR3 sequences in the sample, about an eighth were seen once. In germline, CDR1 is SEHNR, CDR2 FQNEAQ (reference sequence). The V gene lost 1 base and the J gene lost 5 bases, with 6 bases spanning the gap. CDR3 length: 12 residues. This clonotype appeared many times. Antigen: not known. This TCR came from a girl aged 2 to 10 with congenital amegakaryocytic thrombocytopenia, due to receive a stem cell transplant. The input for sequencing was PBMCs, taken before TCRalphabeta/CD19-depleted stem cell transplant. The V gene is TRBV7-9, the J gene TRBJ2-7, with D hard to call. The CDR3 DNA sequence: TGTGCCAGCAGCTTAGGATTAGACGAGCAGTACTTC. Residues: CASSLGLDEQYF.